The clone carrying this T cell receptor (beta chain) was observed a handful of times. The antigen is not known. The data belong to a study of glioma-infiltrating T cells. Study conclusions and caveats: Above-expected tissue-blood divergence occurred in all gliomas, most in low-grade ones.

Using RNA template, CDR3s of TCR alpha and beta were amplified with iRepertoire arm-PCR. For one-step reverse transcription and amplification, about 90-450 ng of tissue mRNA or PBMC total RNA was used. TCRdb used MiXCR to reprocess the multiplex PCR reads, holding one entry per CDR3 protein. The sample carries tens of thousands of distinct CDR3 sequences, approximately 22% recorded once. Sequencing used glioma tissue, nonneoplastic brain tissue, or PBMCs (not recorded which). The receptor was isolated from a human donor with low-grade glioma or glioblastoma, undergoing nonglioma brain surgery, or in good health (not recorded which).

The CDR3 here is CASTEKTNTGELFF. The CDR3 DNA reads as TGTGCCAGCACGGAGAAAACGAACACCGGGGAGCTGTTTTTT. The chain couples TRBV2 to TRBJ2-2; unclear D gene. Looked up from germline, CDR1 is SNHLY and CDR2 is FYNNEI. The CDR3 has 14 residues. V was clipped by 7 bases and J by 0 bases, with 9 bases between them.